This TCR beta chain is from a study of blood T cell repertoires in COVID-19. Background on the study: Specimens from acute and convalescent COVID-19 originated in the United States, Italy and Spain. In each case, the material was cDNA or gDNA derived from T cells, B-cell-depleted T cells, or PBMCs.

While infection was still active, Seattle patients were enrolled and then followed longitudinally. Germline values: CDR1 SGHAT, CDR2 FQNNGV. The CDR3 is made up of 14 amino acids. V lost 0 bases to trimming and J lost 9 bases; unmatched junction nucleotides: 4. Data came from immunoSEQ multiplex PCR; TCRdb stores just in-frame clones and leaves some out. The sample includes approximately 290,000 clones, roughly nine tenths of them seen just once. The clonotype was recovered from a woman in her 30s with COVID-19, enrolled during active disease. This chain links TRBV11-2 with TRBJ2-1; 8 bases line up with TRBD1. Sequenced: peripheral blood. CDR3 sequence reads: CASSLDRGLGEQFF. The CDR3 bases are TGTGCCAGCAGCTTAGACAGGGGGCTGGGTGAGCAGTTCTTC.